This T cell receptor (beta chain) was retrieved from a study of blood T cell repertoires in COVID-19. Background on the study: The United States, Italy and Spain provided the acute and convalescent COVID-19 samples. T cells, B-cell-depleted T cells, or PBMCs provided the cDNA or gDNA that served as material.

V shed 3 bases, J shed 1 base, and the junction held 11 bases outside the gene matches. Germline CDR1 and CDR2: KGHSH and LQKENI. The CDR3 is made up of 17 amino acids. Source study methods: Reference gene primers were amplified, and this amplification served to estimate nucleated cell counts. Measured with immunoSEQ multiplex PCR; TCRdb has only the in-frame clones, and not every one. For V, J and clone size, that table is used; D and trimming come from the DNA. The sample comprises some 300,000 clones, around four fifths of which are singletons, and around 4% rests with the top ten. This chain links TRBV18 with TRBJ1-1, with 7 bases identical to TRBD1. The TCR comes from a woman aged 50 to 65 with active or convalescent COVID-19. The sequencing sample was made of peripheral blood. CDR3 region: CASSPRQGELQNTEAFF. DNA of the CDR3: TGTGCCAGCTCACCCCGACAGGGAGAACTACAGAACACTGAAGCTTTCTTT.